The rows below give T cell receptor beta chains drawn from one sample of a study of T-cell reconstitution after alpha-beta-depleted transplantation in children. TCRdb re-analysed the PCR reads in MiXCR, keeping a single row per CDR3 protein. The sample includes about 90,000 distinct CDR3 sequences, around 15% of them seen just once. The material was PBMCs, mostly from graft donor cells, obtained 180 days after TCRalphabeta/CD19-depleted stem cell transplant. The origin of the receptors is a male patient aged 2 to 10 who had a stem cell transplant for acute lymphoblastic leukemia, so the T cells may come from the graft donor. Both conserved end residues are part of each CDR3. The D gene is left open where the match is weak. A row's size may be missing; if present it is once, few, many or a size class.

>-|TRBJ1-2|TRBV30|few
TGTGCCTGGAGTGTAGGCGGTCCCTATGGCTACACCTTC
CAWSVGGPYGYTF
>-|TRBJ2-7|TRBV6-2/TRBV6-3|-
TGTGCCAGCAGTTATACAGTCTCCTACGAGCAGTACTTC
CASSYTVSYEQYF
>TRBD2|TRBJ2-2|TRBV7-2|-
TGTGCCAGCAGCCCGCCACCTAGCGGGAGGAACACCGGGGAGCTGTTTTTT
CASSPPPSGRNTGELFF
>-|TRBJ2-7|TRBV7-8|few
TGTGCCAGCAGCCCCTCCCACGGGAAATCCTACGAGCAGTACTTC
CASSPSHGKSYEQYF
>-|TRBJ1-5|TRBV7-2|-
TGTGCCAGCAGCTTAGAGGGTAATAGCAATCAGCCCCAGCATTTT
CASSLEGNSNQPQHF
>-|TRBJ1-1|TRBV7-6|-
TGTGCCAGCAGCGGGAGTGGGGGGGTACACACTGAAGCTTTCTTT
CASSGSGGVHTEAFF
>-|TRBJ2-7|TRBV27|-
TGTGCCAGCAGTTTACAGGTTTCGGGTTATCACGAGCAGTACTTC
CASSLQVSGYHEQYF
>-|TRBJ1-1|TRBV19|-
TGTGCCAGTAGTATACCCCAAGTTGAAGCTTTCTTT
CASSIPQVEAFF
>TRBD2|TRBJ2-1|TRBV20-1|many
TGCAGTGCTCGCCACCCTAGCGGGGCTGACGGCGAGCAGTTCTTC
CSARHPSGADGEQFF
>TRBD1|TRBJ2-2|TRBV7-8|-
TGTGCCAGCAGCTTATGGGGACAGGGGGCGATCGGGGAGCTGTTTTTT
CASSLWGQGAIGELFF